These T cell receptor beta chains were read from a single sample in a study of blood T cell repertoires in COVID-19. Assay used: immunoSEQ multiplex PCR; TCRdb lists only in-frame clones, some missing. The sample has around 200,000 clones, 85% seen once. Sample: peripheral blood. The receptors were gathered from a woman older than 75 with acute or convalescent COVID-19. The CDR3 runs from the conserved cysteine through the conserved F or W. A D gene is named only where the DNA matches it firmly. Only some rows state a clone size, as once, few, many or a class for expanded clones.

>TRBD1|NA|TRBV28|TRBJ1-2
CASSLHRGFYGYTF
TGTGCCAGCAGTTTGCACAGGGGGTTCTATGGCTACACCTTC
>NA|NA|TRBV5-4|TRBJ1-4
CASSLGGGGNEKLFF
TGTGCCAGCAGCTTGGGGGGAGGTGGTAATGAAAAACTGTTTTTT
>NA|many|TRBV15|TRBJ1-5
CATSSPEAGWPQHF
TGTGCCACCAGCAGTCCCGAGGCCGGCTGGCCCCAGCATTTT
>NA|NA|TRBV29-1|TRBJ1-2
CSVEQTRNYGYTF
TGCAGCGTTGAACAGACAAGAAACTATGGCTACACCTTC
>TRBD2|NA|TRBV10-3|TRBJ2-2
CAISEFGLAGPNTGELFF
TGTGCCATCAGTGAGTTCGGACTAGCGGGTCCGAACACCGGGGAGCTGTTTTTT
>NA|NA|TRBV5-4|TRBJ2-2
CASSHPGAANTGELFF
TGTGCCAGCAGCCACCCAGGGGCGGCCAACACCGGGGAGCTGTTTTTT
>NA|few|TRBV2|TRBJ1-4
CASTVRRGNEKLFF
TGTGCCAGCACCGTAAGACGGGGGAATGAAAAACTGTTTTTT
>TRBD2|NA|TRBV5-1|TRBJ2-5
CASSLAPTSGSMGVKAYQETQYF
TGCGCCAGCAGCTTGGCCCCCACTAGCGGGAGTATGGGGGTAAAGGCCTACCAAGAGACCCAGTACTTC
>TRBD2|NA|TRBV6-2/TRBV6-3|TRBJ2-7
CASSDAGGALYEQYF
TGTGCCAGCAGCGATGCCGGGGGGGCGCTCTACGAGCAGTACTTC
>NA|NA|TRBV7-6|TRBJ1-6
CASSPGQSSYNSPLHF
TGTGCCAGCAGCCCCGGACAGAGCTCCTATAATTCACCCCTCCACTTT
>TRBD1|NA|TRBV2|TRBJ2-5
CASSDRVRGTQYF
TGTGCCAGCAGCGACAGGGTCAGGGGGACCCAGTACTTC
>NA|NA|TRBV25-1|TRBJ2-1
CASSEWGGKAGNEQFF
TGTGCCAGCAGTGAATGGGGCGGGAAAGCAGGGAATGAGCAGTTCTTC
>NA|NA|TRBV10-3|TRBJ2-1
CAISVLAPYNEQFF
TGTGCCATCAGTGTACTAGCCCCCTACAATGAGCAGTTCTTC
>NA|NA|TRBV18|TRBJ2-4
CASSPLDGAKNIQYF
TGTGCCAGCTCACCTTTAGACGGGGCCAAAAACATTCAGTACTTC
>TRBD2|NA|TRBV24-1|TRBJ2-3
CATTQEGSGRPDTQYF
TGTGCCACCACCCAAGAAGGGAGCGGGAGGCCAGATACGCAGTATTTT
>NA|NA|TRBV9|TRBJ2-5
CASSVQGQETQYF
TGTGCCAGCAGCGTACAGGGGCAAGAGACCCAGTACTTC
>NA|once|TRBV7-2|TRBJ2-7
CASSPEGVTYEQYF
TGTGCCAGCAGCCCTGAGGGGGTTACCTACGAGCAGTACTTC
>TRBD1|NA|TRBV29-1|TRBJ2-3
CSGLTGADTQYF
TGCAGCGGACTGACAGGGGCGGATACGCAGTATTTT
>NA|once|TRBV28|TRBJ2-3
CASISTGFTQYF
TGTGCCAGCATTTCCACAGGGTTTACGCAGTATTTT
>NA|NA|TRBV19|TRBJ1-5
CASSLDMNQPQHF
TGTGCCAGTAGTCTCGACATGAATCAGCCCCAGCATTTT
>NA|few|TRBV6-2/TRBV6-3|TRBJ1-1
CASSYSSVTEAFF
TGTGCCAGCAGTTACAGTTCGGTCACTGAAGCTTTCTTT
>NA|NA|TRBV10-1|TRBJ2-3
CASSESAGRTDTQYF
TGCGCCAGCAGTGAGTCCGCGGGCCGCACAGATACGCAGTATTTT
>TRBD2|NA|TRBV5-4|TRBJ2-7
CASRLAGGPYEQYF
TGTGCCAGCCGACTAGCGGGAGGGCCTTACGAGCAGTACTTC
>TRBD1|NA|TRBV4-3|TRBJ1-2
CASSSTRGLGGYTF
TGCGCCAGCAGTTCAACCAGGGGGCTAGGTGGCTACACCTTC
>NA|NA|TRBV9|TRBJ1-3
CASSPGGESRNTIYF
TGTGCCAGCAGCCCTGGGGGGGAATCTAGAAACACCATATATTTT
>NA|NA|TRBV6-5|TRBJ1-3
CASKRNSGNTIYF
TGTGCCAGCAAGAGAAACTCTGGAAACACCATATATTTT
>NA|few|TRBV9|TRBJ1-6
CASSVAPGTENSPLHF
TGTGCCAGCAGCGTGGCGCCCGGGACTGAGAATTCACCCCTCCACTTT
>NA|NA|TRBV27|TRBJ2-6
CASSFRGSGANVLTF
TGTGCCAGCAGTTTCCGGGGCTCTGGGGCCAACGTCCTGACTTTC
>TRBD1|NA|TRBV10-3|TRBJ2-3
CAISAATGTGFQGTQYF
TGTGCCATCAGTGCCGCTACCGGGACAGGGTTTCAGGGTACGCAGTATTTT
>TRBD1|NA|TRBV3-1/TRBV3-2|TRBJ1-2
CASSQQGTGDGYTF
TGTGCCAGCAGCCAACAGGGGACAGGGGATGGCTACACCTTC
>NA|once|TRBV7-3|TRBJ1-6
CASSSTQTSPLHF
TGTGCCAGCAGCTCCACACAGACTTCACCCCTCCACTTT
>TRBD1|NA|TRBV6-6|TRBJ1-2
CASSRSGTGGGGYTF
TGTGCCAGCAGTCGATCCGGGACAGGGGGAGGGGGCTACACCTTC
>TRBD1|once|TRBV28|TRBJ2-4
CASTDRVVSKNIQYF
TGTGCCAGCACCGACAGGGTTGTTAGCAAAAACATTCAGTACTTC
>NA|NA|TRBV24-1|TRBJ1-5
CATSDSHGRGQPQHF
TGTGCCACCAGTGATTCACACGGACGGGGACAGCCCCAGCATTTT
>NA|NA|TRBV7-2|TRBJ2-5
CASSFNRVRQETQYF
TGTGCCAGCAGCTTCAACCGGGTCCGGCAAGAGACCCAGTACTTC
>NA|NA|TRBV21-1|TRBJ2-5
CASSKLAGPLGGETQYF
TGTGCCAGCAGCAAGTTAGCGGGACCCCTGGGAGGGGAGACCCAGTACTTC
>TRBD2|NA|TRBV4-1|TRBJ2-1
CASSQAPVGPSGYNEQFF
TGCGCCAGCAGCCAAGCCCCAGTCGGGCCTAGCGGCTACAATGAGCAGTTCTTC
>NA|NA|TRBV5-1|TRBJ1-1
CASREPANTEAFF
TGCGCCAGCAGAGAGCCCGCGAACACTGAAGCTTTCTTT
>NA|NA|TRBV28|TRBJ2-2
CASKERNTGELFF
TGTGCCAGCAAAGAGAGAAACACCGGGGAGCTGTTTTTT
>TRBD1|NA|TRBV23-1|TRBJ1-1
CASSQSVLGGQGVTEAFF
TGCGCCAGCAGTCAATCAGTCCTCGGGGGACAGGGCGTCACTGAAGCTTTCTTT
>TRBD1|once|TRBV9|TRBJ1-1
CASSSGTGDTEAFF
TGTGCCAGCAGCTCGGGGACAGGGGACACTGAAGCTTTCTTT
>NA|NA|TRBV6-2/TRBV6-3|TRBJ1-1
CASSQPYGPLGAFF
TGTGCCAGCAGTCAACCATATGGCCCTCTTGGAGCTTTCTTT
>NA|few|TRBV25-1|TRBJ2-2
CASSGRRMLTGELFF
TGTGCCAGCAGTGGAAGGAGGATGTTAACCGGGGAGCTGTTTTTT